The present T cell receptor (beta chain) was sequenced within a study of siplizumab effects on memory and regulatory T cells. Findings of the study overall: The naive T cell population seemed more diverse than memory cells and seemed a major contributor to the alloresponse. A minor share of alloreactive clones matched unstimulated subsets.

The V end lost 3 bases, the J end lost 3 bases, and 9 bases lay between the germline ends. The CDR3 spans 13 residues. Germline-derived CDR1 and CDR2 are WNHNN and SYGVQD (reference sequence). Clones were read by immunoSEQ multiplex PCR, and TCRdb kept only the in-frame ones, dropping some. Among roughly 92,000 clones listed, about 95% were seen once. Points on this clone: No antigen is known for it.

Sequencing was performed on non-Treg CD4+ T cells sorted from blood. The clonotype originates from a human donor in good health. The J gene is TRBJ2-7, the V gene TRBV10-1; no clear D gene. As DNA, the CDR3 is TGCGCCAGCAGTGAAGACACCTTCTACGAGCAGTACTTC. Its protein product is CASSEDTFYEQYF.